This T cell receptor (beta chain) was obtained from a study of T cell repertoires in cytomegalovirus infection (dated by TCRdb to 2018 to 2020). Background for the entire study: Recently identified HLA-C-restricted CMV epitopes, whose presentation resists viral immunomodulation, were targeted by peptide stimulations together with well-studied HLA-B-restricted epitopes. Donor HLA type was relevant to the analysis, as public TCR beta signatures indicated carriage of CMV infection together with the matching HLA type.

Per the publication, the treatment or condition label means: in vitro stimulation with specific CMV peptide epitopes to enrich CMV-specific T cells. The sequencing machine was an Illumina HiSeq 1500. TCRdb redid the processing of the public reads, applying fastp at Q25 and MiXCR, and retained in-frame beta chains. Rows merge per CDR3 protein into single entries with the most common DNA and genes. For this sample the table gives 700,000 to 950,000 distinct CDR3 sequences, of which about 33% were detected only once. The top ten constitute approximately 13% of the sample. Study-level results and caveats: Carriers of CMV infection plus the relevant HLA type were discriminated by the cumulative frequency of public TCR beta family members in the study cohort and in an independent roughly 370-donor cohort. In the ex vivo response, HLA-C-restricted CMV-specific TCR beta clonotypes were dominant, and in two of eight donors the single most frequent clonotype came from this HLA-C-restricted group.

Concerning this clonotype: What this receptor recognizes is not known. Base-call qualities are not available, and no considerably larger clone is one nucleotide away.

V is reduced by 4 bases and J by 2 bases, leaving a spacing of 11 bases between them. CDR1 and CDR2 (SGHRS, YFSETQ) derive from the germline V gene. CDR3 length: 14 amino acids, cysteine to phenylalanine. Here the CDR3 DNA is all that survives: 42 bases in frame from base 1. The chain is made from TRBV5-1 and TRBJ2-3; TRBD1 is a weak D gene call, 6 bases matching. The sequencing here drew on cultured CD8+ T cells from PBMCs, taken from culture after CMV antigen stimulation. The clonotype was recovered from a human donor in good health (CMV status not recorded). Some clones in this sample may be carry-over from other donors' samples. This receptor carries the CDR3 CASSKDRDTDTQYF. The nucleotide sequence is TGCGCCAGCAGCAAGGACAGAGACACAGATACGCAGTATTTT.